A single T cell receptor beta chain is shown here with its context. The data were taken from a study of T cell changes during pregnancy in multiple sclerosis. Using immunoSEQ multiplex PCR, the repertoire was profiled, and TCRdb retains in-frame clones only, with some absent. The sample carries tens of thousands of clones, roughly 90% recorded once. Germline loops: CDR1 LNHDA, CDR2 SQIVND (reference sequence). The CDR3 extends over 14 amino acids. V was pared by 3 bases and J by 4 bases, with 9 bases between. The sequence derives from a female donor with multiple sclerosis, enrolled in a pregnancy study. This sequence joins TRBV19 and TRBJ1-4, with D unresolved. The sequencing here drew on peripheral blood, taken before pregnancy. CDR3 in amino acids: CASSIRVLNEKLFF. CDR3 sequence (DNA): TGTGCCAGTAGTATTCGGGTTCTTAATGAAAAACTGTTTTTT.